These T cell receptor beta chains were read from a single sample in a study of chemoradiotherapy in HPV16-positive cancers. Here immunoSEQ multiplex PCR was the method, and the copy in TCRdb shows in-frame clones only, minus some. The sample holds 25,000 to 30,000 clones, about 93% seen once. The specimen was blood, collected from a patient who underwent chemoradiotherapy. The receptors come from a human donor with HPV-associated anogenital cancer. CDR3s include the opening cysteine and the closing phenylalanine or tryptophan. A D gene is named only where the DNA matches it firmly. Clone size, where shown, is once, few, many, or a class for clones that have expanded.

size	D	V	J	CDR3	DNA
.	.	TRBV9	TRBJ2-7	CASSVADHEQYF	TGTGCCAGCAGCGTAGCGGACCACGAGCAGTACTTC
.	.	TRBV2	TRBJ2-6	CASSEGGSNSGANVLTF	TGTGCCAGCAGTGAAGGCGGTTCTAACTCTGGGGCCAACGTCCTGACTTTC
.	TRBD1	TRBV7-2	TRBJ1-1	CASSLGRTGGHEAFF	TGTGCCAGCAGCTTAGGAAGGACAGGGGGCCATGAAGCTTTCTTT
.	TRBD2	TRBV4-2	TRBJ2-3	CASSHPSSGRTDTQYF	TGTGCCAGCAGCCATCCCTCTAGCGGGAGAACAGATACGCAGTATTTT
once	TRBD1	TRBV7-2	TRBJ1-2	CASSSASGTGNIYGYTF	TGTGCCAGCAGCAGCGCATCCGGGACAGGGAACATCTATGGCTACACCTTC
.	TRBD1	TRBV5-6	TRBJ2-3	CASSRDRDRYTDTQYF	TGTGCCAGCAGCAGGGACCGGGACAGGTACACAGATACGCAGTATTTT
.	TRBD1	TRBV7-2	TRBJ1-5	CASSPQTGVKDQPQHF	TGTGCCAGCAGCCCACAGACAGGGGTAAAGGATCAGCCCCAGCATTTT
.	TRBD1	TRBV4-1	TRBJ2-7	CASSRDSSYEQYF	TGCGCCAGCAGCCGGGACAGTTCCTACGAGCAGTACTTC
.	TRBD1	TRBV29-1	TRBJ1-1	CSVQGETEAFF	TGCAGCGTACAGGGGGAAACTGAAGCTTTCTTT
.	.	TRBV9	TRBJ2-3	CASSASYGVADTQYF	TGTGCCAGCAGCGCATCCTACGGGGTCGCAGATACGCAGTATTTT
.	.	TRBV7-9	TRBJ1-2	CASSLELYSNYGYTF	TGTGCCAGCAGCTTAGAGCTGTACAGCAACTATGGCTACACCTTC
.	.	TRBV25-1	TRBJ1-1	CASSRQAENTEAFF	TGTGCCAGCAGCCGACAGGCAGAGAACACTGAAGCTTTCTTT
.	.	TRBV29-1	TRBJ1-2	CSVDWANYGYTF	TGCAGCGTTGACTGGGCTAACTATGGCTACACCTTC
.	TRBD2	TRBV11-2	TRBJ2-1	CASSTPTSGIGIEQFF	TGTGCCAGCAGCACCCCGACTAGCGGGATTGGAATTGAGCAGTTCTTC
.	TRBD2	TRBV7-3	TRBJ2-2	CASSPRLAGARTGELFF	TGTGCCAGCAGCCCAAGACTAGCGGGGGCACGCACCGGGGAGCTGTTTTTT